Described below is a single T cell receptor beta chain sequence and its context. The antigen is not known. This sample is part of a study of post-analysis software for immune sequencing data. The study, taken as a whole, reports: Controls showed lower frequencies than patients for five or six TRBV segments, and TRBV5-6, TRBV5-1 and TRBV20-1 were among these. Multiple sclerosis patients showed significantly lower normalized Chao1 diversity than controls did.

Incorporated into the TCR beta cDNA libraries were unique molecular identifiers, which served to reduce PCR and sequencing biases. It was from roughly 1 to 10 million T cells that 500,000 to 600,000 cDNA molecules came. TCRdb recomputed calls from the PCR reads with MiXCR, one row per CDR3 protein. The sample has about 460,000 distinct CDR3 sequences, approximately 46% seen once; the top ten hold about 12%. This CDR3 spans 14 amino acids. V was clipped by 5 bases and J by 3 bases, with 12 bases between them. The receptor's source is a girl between 5 and 17 years old with multiple sclerosis. The rearrangement uses TRBV12-3 or TRBV12-4 and TRBJ2-3; a possible D gene is TRBD1 (5 bases). The sample comprised blood. CDR3 DNA sequence: TGTGCCAGCAGTGGTCCAGGGCGGACAGATACGCAGTATTTT. It translates to CASSGPGRTDTQYF.